This paragraph covers one T cell receptor beta chain sequence. Its cognate antigen is unknown. The data belong to a study of cytomegalovirus exposure and HLA in healthy donors. The study, taken as a whole, reports: Both high specificity and high sensitivity reportedly marked the classifier's diagnosis of cytomegalovirus status. According to a later analysis, TCR clusters from the first cohort tended to co-occur in the 120 or so validation repertoires.

The CDR3 is 14 amino acids. Germline CDR1 is SGHRS and CDR2 is YFSETQ. V dropped 4 bases and J dropped 5 bases, with 15 bases sitting between them. The assay was immunoSEQ multiplex PCR, and TCRdb's table has in-frame clones only and misses some. The sample contains approximately 150,000 clones, 80% to 85% of which appear only once. V usage is TRBV5-1 and J usage is TRBJ1-1; D not certain. This sequence originates from a man aged 25 to 40 in good health and CMV-seropositive. Sequenced material: PBMCs. CDR3 region: CASSPPQAGTEAFF. For the CDR3, the DNA is TGCGCCAGCAGCCCCCCTCAGGCGGGGACTGAAGCTTTCTTT.